The clone carrying this TCR beta chain was counted between two and nine times. Vbeta (60) and Jbeta (13) primers were used in the PCR. Repertoires were generated with immunoSEQ multiplex PCR, while TCRdb's copy carries only in-frame clones and drops some. The sample holds roughly 180,000 clones, under 85% seen once. The sample originates from a study of cytomegalovirus exposure and HLA in healthy donors. Per the germline V gene, CDR1 is LGHNT and CDR2 is FRNRAP. CDR3 size: 16 residues. The junction had 7 bases not matched to a gene; V was cut back by 2 bases and J by 4 bases. The source material was PBMCs. This chain links TRBV12-5 with TRBJ1-5, with 8 positions matching TRBD1. The receptor's source is a male donor in good health and CMV-seronegative. Written as DNA, the CDR3 is TGTGCTAGTGGTTTGTCAACAGGGGGAAGGAATCAGCCCCAGCATTTT. Translating it yields CASGLSTGGRNQPQHF.